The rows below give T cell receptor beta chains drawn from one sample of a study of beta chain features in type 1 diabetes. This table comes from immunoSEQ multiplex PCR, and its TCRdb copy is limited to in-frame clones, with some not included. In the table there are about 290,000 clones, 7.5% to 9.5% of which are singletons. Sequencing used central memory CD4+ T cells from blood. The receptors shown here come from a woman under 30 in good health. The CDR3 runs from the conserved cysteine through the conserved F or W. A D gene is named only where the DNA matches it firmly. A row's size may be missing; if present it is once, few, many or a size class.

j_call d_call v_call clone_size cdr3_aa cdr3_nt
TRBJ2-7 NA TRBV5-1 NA CASSLPTVVGEQYF TGCGCCAGCAGCTTACCGACCGTTGTTGGCGAGCAGTACTTC
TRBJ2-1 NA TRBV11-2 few CASSLVRYNEQFF TGTGCCAGCAGCTTAGTCAGGTACAATGAGCAGTTCTTC
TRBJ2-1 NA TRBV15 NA CATSRARHNEQFF TGTGCCACTAGCAGAGCCAGACACAATGAGCAGTTCTTC
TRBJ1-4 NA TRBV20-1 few CSASSQGKLFF TGCAGTGCTAGCTCTCAGGGGAAACTGTTTTTT
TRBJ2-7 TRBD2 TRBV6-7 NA CASLPLAGKNYEQYF TGTGCCAGCCTGCCTTTAGCGGGGAAAAACTACGAGCAGTACTTC
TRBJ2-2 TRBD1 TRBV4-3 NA CASSQTGTVPNTGELFF TGCGCCAGCAGCCAAACCGGGACAGTCCCGAACACCGGGGAGCTGTTTTTT
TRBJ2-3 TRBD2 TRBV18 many CASSPRTSGDTQYF TGTGCCAGCTCACCGCGGACTAGCGGGGATACGCAGTATTTT
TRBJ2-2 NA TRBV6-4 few CASRTGTNTGELFF TGTGCCAGCAGAACAGGAACGAACACCGGGGAGCTGTTTTTT
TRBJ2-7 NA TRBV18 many CASSRTSSSYEQYF TGTGCCAGCTCGAGGACGTCGAGCTCCTACGAGCAGTACTTC
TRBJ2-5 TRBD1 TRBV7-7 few CASSPGTGEETQYF TGTGCTAGCAGCCCCGGGACAGGTGAAGAGACCCAGTACTTC
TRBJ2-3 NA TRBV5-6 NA CASSFRTTSTDTQYF TGTGCCAGCAGCTTCAGGACAACTAGCACAGATACGCAGTATTTT
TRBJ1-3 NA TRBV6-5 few CASTPDGVGNTIYF TGTGCCAGCACCCCCGACGGGGTAGGAAACACCATATATTTT
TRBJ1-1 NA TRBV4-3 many CASSPVGGRDEAFF TGCGCCAGCAGCCCCGTTGGTGGGAGGGATGAAGCTTTCTTT
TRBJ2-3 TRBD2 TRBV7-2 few CASSLAGVDTQYF TGTGCCAGCAGCTTGGCGGGGGTAGATACGCAGTATTTT
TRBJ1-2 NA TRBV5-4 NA CASTLEGRKNYGYTF TGTGCCAGCACCCTGGAGGGGCGGAAGAACTATGGCTACACCTTC
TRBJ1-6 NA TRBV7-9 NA CASSSRDGSHSPLHF TGTGCCAGCAGCTCCCGTGACGGCTCCCATTCACCCCTCCACTTT
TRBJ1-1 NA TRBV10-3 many CAISESTNLNTEAFF TGTGCCATCAGTGAGTCGACAAATCTGAACACTGAAGCTTTCTTT
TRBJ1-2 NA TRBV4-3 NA CASSQDLTGNGYTF TGCGCCAGCAGCCAAGATCTTACCGGTAATGGCTACACCTTC
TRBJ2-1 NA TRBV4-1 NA CASSQEGRRAYNEQFF TGCGCCAGCAGCCAAGAAGGCAGGCGAGCCTACAATGAGCAGTTCTTC
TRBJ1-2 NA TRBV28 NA CASRSLDYGYTF TGTGCCAGCAGATCCCTAGACTATGGCTACACCTTC
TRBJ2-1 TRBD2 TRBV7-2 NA CASSSPERGAHNEQFF TGTGCCAGCAGTTCCCCTGAGCGGGGGGCCCACAATGAGCAGTTCTTC
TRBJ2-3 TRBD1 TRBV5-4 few CASRRWDRDTDTQYF TGTGCCAGCCGTCGATGGGACAGGGACACAGATACGCAGTATTTT
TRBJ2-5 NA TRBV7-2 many CASGETGETQYF TGTGCCAGCGGTGAGACGGGGGAGACCCAGTACTTC
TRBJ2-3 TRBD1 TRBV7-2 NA CASSLARDRARQYF TGTGCCAGCAGCTTAGCGCGGGACAGGGCCCGCCAGTATTTT
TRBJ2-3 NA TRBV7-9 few CASSLGQLGDTQYF TGTGCCAGCAGCTTAGGGCAACTTGGAGATACGCAGTATTTT
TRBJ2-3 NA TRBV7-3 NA CASSSTAGETQYF TGTGCCAGCAGCTCTACAGCGGGCGAAACGCAGTATTTT
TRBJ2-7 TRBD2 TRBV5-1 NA CASSPSAGAPYEQYF TGCGCCAGTTCTCCCTCAGCGGGAGCGCCCTACGAGCAGTACTTC
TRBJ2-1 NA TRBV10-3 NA CAISEGLGYNEQFF TGTGCCATCAGTGAAGGCCTAGGCTACAATGAGCAGTTCTTC
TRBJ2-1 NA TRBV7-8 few CASSRSGSFSYNEQFF TGTGCCAGCAGCCGCAGCGGGTCATTCTCCTACAATGAGCAGTTCTTC
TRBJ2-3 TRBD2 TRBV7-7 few CASSLGLDSTDTQYF TGTGCTAGCAGCTTAGGACTAGACAGCACAGATACGCAGTATTTT
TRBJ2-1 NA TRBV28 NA CASRGTVLSYNEQFF TGTGCCAGCAGAGGGACCGTCCTCTCCTACAATGAGCAGTTCTTC
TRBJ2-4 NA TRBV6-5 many CASTTMGREYF TGTGCCAGCACCACTATGGGCCGGGAGTACTTC
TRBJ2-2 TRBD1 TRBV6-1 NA CASEGTGDTGELFF TGTGCCAGCGAGGGGACAGGGGACACCGGGGAGCTGTTTTTT
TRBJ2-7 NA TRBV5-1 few CASSLGAGYSYEQYF TGCGCCAGCAGCTTGGGCGCAGGCTATTCCTACGAGCAGTACTTC
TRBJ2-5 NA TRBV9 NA CASSKTGNNGETQYF TGTGCCAGCAGCAAGACAGGCAATAACGGAGAGACCCAGTACTTC
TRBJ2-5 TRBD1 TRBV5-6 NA CASSLLGTGKETQYF TGTGCCAGCAGCTTACTTGGGACAGGGAAAGAGACCCAGTACTTC
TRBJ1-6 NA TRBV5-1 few CASSLKYGDSPLHF TGCGCCAGCAGCTTGAAGTACGGAGATTCACCCCTCCACTTT
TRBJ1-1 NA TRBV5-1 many CASSFDANTEAFF TGCGCCAGCAGCTTCGATGCGAACACTGAAGCTTTCTTT
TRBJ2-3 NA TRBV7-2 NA CASSPDRYSTDTQYF TGTGCCAGCAGCCCTGACAGGTACAGCACAGATACGCAGTATTTT
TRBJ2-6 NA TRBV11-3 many CASSQSSGANVLTF TGTGCCAGCAGCCAGAGCTCTGGGGCCAACGTCCTGACTTTC
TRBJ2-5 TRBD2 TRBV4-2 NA CASRPRLAGEETQYF TGTGCCAGCAGACCAAGACTAGCGGGAGAAGAGACCCAGTACTTC
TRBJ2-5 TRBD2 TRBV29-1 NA CSVVGGSGETQYF TGCAGCGTTGTCGGCGGGAGTGGGGAGACCCAGTACTTC
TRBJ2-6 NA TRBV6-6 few CASSSEGAGANVLTF TGTGCCAGCAGTTCCGAGGGGGCTGGGGCCAACGTCCTGACTTTC
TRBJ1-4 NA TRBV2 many CASTSEAGYEKLFF TGTGCCAGCACCAGTGAGGCAGGTTATGAAAAACTGTTTTTT
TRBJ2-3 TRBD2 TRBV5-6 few CASSLSGGATDTQYF TGTGCCAGCAGCTTAAGCGGGGGGGCCACAGATACGCAGTATTTT
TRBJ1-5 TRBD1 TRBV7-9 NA CASSQWTGNQPQHF TGTGCCAGCAGCCAATGGACAGGAAATCAGCCCCAGCATTTT
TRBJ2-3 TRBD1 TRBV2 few CASSLTGTGGRTDTQYF TGTGCCAGCAGCCTTACCGGGACAGGGGGCCGCACAGATACGCAGTATTTT
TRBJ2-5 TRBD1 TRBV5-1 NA CASSGQGHQETQYF TGCGCCAGCAGCGGACAGGGCCATCAAGAGACCCAGTACTTC
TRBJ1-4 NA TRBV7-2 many CASSWANEKLFF TGTGCCAGCAGCTGGGCTAATGAAAAACTGTTTTTT
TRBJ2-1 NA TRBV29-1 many CSVDAPGSDEQFF TGCAGCGTTGACGCCCCGGGATCCGATGAGCAGTTCTTC
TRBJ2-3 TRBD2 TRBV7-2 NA CASSLRHTSGGSYTQYF TGTGCCAGCAGCTTGAGGCACACTAGCGGGGGAAGTTATACGCAGTATTTT
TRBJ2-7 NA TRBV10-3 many CAIRLQDTSYEQYF TGTGCCATCAGATTACAGGACACTTCCTACGAGCAGTACTTC
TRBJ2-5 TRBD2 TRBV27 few CASSLGLAPGRQETQYF TGTGCCAGCAGTTTAGGACTAGCTCCAGGGCGCCAAGAGACCCAGTACTTC
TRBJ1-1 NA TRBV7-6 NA CASSLALIGNTEAFF TGTGCCAGCAGCTTAGCGCTAATTGGGAACACTGAAGCTTTCTTT